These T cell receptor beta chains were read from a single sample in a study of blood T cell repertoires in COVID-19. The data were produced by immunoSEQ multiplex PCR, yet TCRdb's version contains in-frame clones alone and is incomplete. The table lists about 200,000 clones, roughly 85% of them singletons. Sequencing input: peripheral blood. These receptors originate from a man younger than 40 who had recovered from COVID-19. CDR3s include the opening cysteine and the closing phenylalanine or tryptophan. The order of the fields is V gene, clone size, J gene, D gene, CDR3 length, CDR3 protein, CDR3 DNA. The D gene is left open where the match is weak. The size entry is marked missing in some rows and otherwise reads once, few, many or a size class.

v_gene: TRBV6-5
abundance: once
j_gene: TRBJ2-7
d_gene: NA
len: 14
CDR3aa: CASSPSGNSYEQYF
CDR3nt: TGTGCCAGCAGTCCCTCAGGGAACTCCTACGAGCAGTACTTC

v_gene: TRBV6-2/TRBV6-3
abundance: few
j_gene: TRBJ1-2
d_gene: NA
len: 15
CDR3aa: CASSRRLDRPYGYTF
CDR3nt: TGTGCCAGCAGTCGCCGACTTGACAGGCCCTATGGCTACACCTTC

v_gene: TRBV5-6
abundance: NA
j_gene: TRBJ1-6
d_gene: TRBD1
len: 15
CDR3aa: CASSLKETGHSPLHF
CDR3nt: TGTGCCAGCAGCTTAAAGGAGACAGGGCATTCACCCCTCCACTTT

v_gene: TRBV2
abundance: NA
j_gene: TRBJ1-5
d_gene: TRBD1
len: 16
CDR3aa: CASTLEGQAPNQPQHF
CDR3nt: TGTGCCAGCACCTTGGAGGGACAGGCCCCTAATCAGCCCCAGCATTTT

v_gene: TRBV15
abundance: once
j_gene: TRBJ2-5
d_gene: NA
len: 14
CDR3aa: CATSWAGARETQYF
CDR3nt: TGTGCCACCAGCTGGGCAGGGGCAAGGGAGACCCAGTACTTC

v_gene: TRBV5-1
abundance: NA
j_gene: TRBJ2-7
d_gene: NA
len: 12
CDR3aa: CASSQTLYEQYF
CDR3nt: TGCGCCAGCAGCCAGACTCTCTACGAGCAGTACTTC

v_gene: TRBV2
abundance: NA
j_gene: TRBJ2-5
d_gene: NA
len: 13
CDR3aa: CASKGGPQETQYF
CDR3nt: TGTGCCAGCAAAGGGGGTCCCCAAGAGACCCAGTACTTC

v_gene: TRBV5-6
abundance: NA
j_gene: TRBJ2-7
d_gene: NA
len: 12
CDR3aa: CASSLTTYEQYF
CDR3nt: TGTGCCAGCAGCTTGACAACCTACGAGCAGTACTTC

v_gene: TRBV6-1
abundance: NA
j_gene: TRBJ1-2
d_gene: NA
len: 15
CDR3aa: CASSEASWARYGYTF
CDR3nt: TGTGCCAGCAGTGAAGCAAGTTGGGCTCGGTATGGCTACACCTTC

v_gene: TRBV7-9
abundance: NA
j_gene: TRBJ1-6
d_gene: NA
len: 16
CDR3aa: CASTALGVRNNSPLHF
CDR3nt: TGTGCCAGCACGGCCCTGGGAGTACGAAATAATTCACCCCTCCACTTT

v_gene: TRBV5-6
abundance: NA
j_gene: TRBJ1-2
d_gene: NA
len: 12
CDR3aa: CASSPTGYGYTF
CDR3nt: TGTGCCAGCAGCCCGACGGGCTATGGCTACACCTTC

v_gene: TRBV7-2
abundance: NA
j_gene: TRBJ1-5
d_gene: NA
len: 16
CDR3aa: CASSLWGGASDQPQHF
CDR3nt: TGTGCCAGCAGCTTATGGGGGGGCGCATCCGATCAGCCCCAGCATTTT

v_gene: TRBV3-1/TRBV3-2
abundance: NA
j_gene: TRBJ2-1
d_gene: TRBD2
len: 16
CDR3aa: CASSQVAGGAINEQFF
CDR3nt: TGTGCCAGCAGCCAAGTGGCGGGGGGAGCGATCAATGAGCAGTTCTTC

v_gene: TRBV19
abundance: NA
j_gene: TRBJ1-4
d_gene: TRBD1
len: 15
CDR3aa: CASSTGQGILEKLFF
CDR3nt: TGTGCCAGTTCAACCGGACAGGGGATTTTGGAAAAACTGTTTTTT

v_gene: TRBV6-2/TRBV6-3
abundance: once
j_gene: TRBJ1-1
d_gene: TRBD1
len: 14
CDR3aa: CASSSVSTGFEAFF
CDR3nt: TGTGCCAGCAGTTCGGTGTCGACAGGGTTTGAAGCTTTCTTT

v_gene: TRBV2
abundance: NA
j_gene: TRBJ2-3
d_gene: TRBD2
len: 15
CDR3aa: CASRRTGGSTDTQYF
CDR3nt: TGTGCCAGCAGAAGAACGGGGGGGTCCACAGATACGCAGTATTTT

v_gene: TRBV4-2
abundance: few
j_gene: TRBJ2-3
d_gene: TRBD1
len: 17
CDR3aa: CASSPIQGASSTDTQYF
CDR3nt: TGTGCCAGCAGCCCGATACAGGGGGCCAGTAGCACAGATACGCAGTATTTT

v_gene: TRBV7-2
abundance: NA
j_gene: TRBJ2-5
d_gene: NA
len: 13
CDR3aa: CASSRQLQETQYF
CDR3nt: TGTGCCAGCAGCCGACAGTTACAAGAGACCCAGTACTTC

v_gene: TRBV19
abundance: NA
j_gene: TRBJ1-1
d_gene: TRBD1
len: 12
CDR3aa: CASSVGQGRAFF
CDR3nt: TGTGCCAGTAGTGTCGGACAGGGCCGGGCTTTCTTT

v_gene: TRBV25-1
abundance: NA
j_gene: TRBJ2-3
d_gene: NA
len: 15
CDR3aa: CASSESGGAGDTQYF
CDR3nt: TGTGCCAGCAGTGAATCGGGGGGCGCAGGGGATACGCAGTATTTT

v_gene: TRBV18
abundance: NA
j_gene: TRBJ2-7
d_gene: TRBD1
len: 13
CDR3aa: CASSPGQGREQYF
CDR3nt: TGTGCCAGCTCACCAGGACAGGGACGCGAGCAGTACTTC

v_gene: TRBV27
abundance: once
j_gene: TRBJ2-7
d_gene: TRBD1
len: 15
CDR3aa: CASSFSGQGRYEQYF
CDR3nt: TGTGCCAGCAGTTTCTCGGGACAGGGAAGGTACGAGCAGTACTTC

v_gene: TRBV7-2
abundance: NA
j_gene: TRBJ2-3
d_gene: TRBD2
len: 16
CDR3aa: CASSLRLAGGPDTQYF
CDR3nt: TGTGCCAGCAGCTTAAGACTAGCGGGGGGGCCAGATACGCAGTATTTT

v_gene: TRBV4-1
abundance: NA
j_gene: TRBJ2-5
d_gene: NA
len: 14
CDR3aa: CASSAGQIQETQYF
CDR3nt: TGCGCCAGCAGCGCGGGACAGATCCAAGAGACCCAGTACTTC

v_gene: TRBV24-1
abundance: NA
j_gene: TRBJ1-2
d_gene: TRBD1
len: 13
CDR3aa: CATSDFRGRGYTF
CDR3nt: TGTGCCACCAGTGATTTCAGGGGGCGAGGCTACACCTTC

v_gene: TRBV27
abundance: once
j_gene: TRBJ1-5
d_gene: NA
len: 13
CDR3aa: CASSADSNQPQHF
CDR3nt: TGTGCCAGCAGTGCAGATAGCAATCAGCCCCAGCATTTT

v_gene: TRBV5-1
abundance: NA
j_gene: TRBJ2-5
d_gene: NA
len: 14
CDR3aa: CASSFDGRGETQYF
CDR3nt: TGCGCCAGCAGCTTCGACGGCCGGGGTGAGACCCAGTACTTC

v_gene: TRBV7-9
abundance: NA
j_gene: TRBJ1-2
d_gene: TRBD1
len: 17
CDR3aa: CASSLDGTAGLNYGYTF
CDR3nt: TGTGCCAGCAGCTTAGACGGGACAGCGGGCCTCAACTATGGCTACACCTTC

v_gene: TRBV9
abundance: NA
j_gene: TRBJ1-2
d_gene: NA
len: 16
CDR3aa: CASSVRVQEGGYGYTF
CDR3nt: TGTGCCAGCAGCGTAAGGGTACAAGAGGGAGGGTATGGCTACACCTTC